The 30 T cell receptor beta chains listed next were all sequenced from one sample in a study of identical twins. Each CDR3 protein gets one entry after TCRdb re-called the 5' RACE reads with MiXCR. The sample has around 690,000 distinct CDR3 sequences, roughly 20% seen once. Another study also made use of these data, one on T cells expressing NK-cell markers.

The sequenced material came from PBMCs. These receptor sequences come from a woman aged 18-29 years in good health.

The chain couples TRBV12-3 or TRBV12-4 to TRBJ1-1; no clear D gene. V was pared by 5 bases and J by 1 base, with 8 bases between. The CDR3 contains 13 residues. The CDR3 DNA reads TGTGCCAGCAGTACCTCCGCGAACACTGAAGCTTTCTTT. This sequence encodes CASSTSANTEAFF.

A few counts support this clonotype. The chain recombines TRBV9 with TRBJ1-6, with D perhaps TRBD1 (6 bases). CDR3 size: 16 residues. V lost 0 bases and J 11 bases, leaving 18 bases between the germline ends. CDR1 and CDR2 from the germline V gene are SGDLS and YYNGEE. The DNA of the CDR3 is TGTGCCAGCAGCGTAGCGGGGGCCACTGGAGGCACACCCCTCCACTTT. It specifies CASSVAGATGGTPLHF.

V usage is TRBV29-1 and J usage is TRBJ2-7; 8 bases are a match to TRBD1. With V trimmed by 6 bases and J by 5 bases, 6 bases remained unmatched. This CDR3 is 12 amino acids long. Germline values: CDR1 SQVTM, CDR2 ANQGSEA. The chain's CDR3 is CSVGQGINEQYF. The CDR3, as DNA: TGCAGCGTCGGACAGGGTATTAACGAGCAGTACTTC.

The CDR3 sequence is CSARPPGTSTHEQYF. In DNA form, the CDR3 reads TGCAGTGCTAGACCTCCCGGGACTAGTACGCACGAGCAGTACTTC. The chain combines TRBV20-1 with TRBJ2-7; 8 nucleotides match TRBD2. V was clipped by 2 bases and J by 5 bases; unmatched bases: 11. CDR1 is DFQATT, CDR2 SNEGSKA, per germline (reference sequence). The CDR3 is 15 residues long.

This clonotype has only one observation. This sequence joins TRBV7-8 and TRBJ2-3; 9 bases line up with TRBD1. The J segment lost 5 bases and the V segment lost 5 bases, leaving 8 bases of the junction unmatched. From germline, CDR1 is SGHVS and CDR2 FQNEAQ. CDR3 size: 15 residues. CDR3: CASSAEGTGRDTQYF. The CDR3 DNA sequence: TGTGCCAGCAGCGCCGAAGGGACAGGGAGAGATACGCAGTATTTT.

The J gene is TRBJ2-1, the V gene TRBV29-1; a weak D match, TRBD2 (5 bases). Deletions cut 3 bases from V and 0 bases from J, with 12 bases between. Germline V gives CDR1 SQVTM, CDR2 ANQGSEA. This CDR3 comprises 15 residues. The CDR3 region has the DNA TGCAGCGTTGATAGCGACCACAGCTCCTACAATGAGCAGTTCTTC. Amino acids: CSVDSDHSSYNEQFF.

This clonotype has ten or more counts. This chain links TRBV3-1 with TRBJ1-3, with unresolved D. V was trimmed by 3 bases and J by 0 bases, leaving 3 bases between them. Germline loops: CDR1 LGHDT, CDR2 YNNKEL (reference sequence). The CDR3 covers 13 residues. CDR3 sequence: CASSHSSGNTIYF. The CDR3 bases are TGTGCCAGCAGCCACAGCTCTGGAAACACCATATATTTT.

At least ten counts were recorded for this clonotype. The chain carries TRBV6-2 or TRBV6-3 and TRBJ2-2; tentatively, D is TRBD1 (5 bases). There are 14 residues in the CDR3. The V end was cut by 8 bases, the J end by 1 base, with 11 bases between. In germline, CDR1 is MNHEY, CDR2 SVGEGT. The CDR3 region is CASRPTGNTGELFF. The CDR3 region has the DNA TGTGCCAGCCGTCCAACAGGGAACACCGGGGAGCTGTTTTTT.

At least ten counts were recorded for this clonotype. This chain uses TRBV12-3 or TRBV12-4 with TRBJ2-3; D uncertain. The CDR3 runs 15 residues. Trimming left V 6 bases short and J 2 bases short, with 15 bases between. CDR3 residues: CASSPEQMITDTQYF. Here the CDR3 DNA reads TGTGCCAGCAGCCCCGAGCAGATGATCACAGATACGCAGTATTTT.

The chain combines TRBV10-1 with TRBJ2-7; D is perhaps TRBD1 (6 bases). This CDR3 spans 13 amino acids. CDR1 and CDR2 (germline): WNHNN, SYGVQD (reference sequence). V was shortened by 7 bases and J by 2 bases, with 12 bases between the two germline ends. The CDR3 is CASTGALAYEQYF. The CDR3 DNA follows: TGCGCCAGCACAGGGGCTCTCGCCTACGAGCAGTACTTC.

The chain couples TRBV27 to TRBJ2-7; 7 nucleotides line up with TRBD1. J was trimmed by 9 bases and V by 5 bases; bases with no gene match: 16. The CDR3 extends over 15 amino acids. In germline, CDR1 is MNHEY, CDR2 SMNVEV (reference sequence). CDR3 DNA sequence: TGTGCCAGCAGTACCCCTGGACAGGCATGGGCGTGGCAGTACTTC. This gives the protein CASSTPGQAWAWQYF.

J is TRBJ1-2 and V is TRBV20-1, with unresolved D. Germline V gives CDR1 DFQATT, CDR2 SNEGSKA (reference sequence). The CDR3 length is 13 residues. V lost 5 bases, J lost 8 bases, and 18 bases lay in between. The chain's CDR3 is CSALDIPRGGYTF. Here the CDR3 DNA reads TGCAGTGCTCTCGACATCCCCCGAGGGGGCTACACCTTC.

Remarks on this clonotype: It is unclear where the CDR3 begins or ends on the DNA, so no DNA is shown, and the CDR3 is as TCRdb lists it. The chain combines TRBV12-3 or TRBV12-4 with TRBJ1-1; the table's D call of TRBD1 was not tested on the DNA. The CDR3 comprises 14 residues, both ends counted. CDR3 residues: CASSFLETGGEAFF.

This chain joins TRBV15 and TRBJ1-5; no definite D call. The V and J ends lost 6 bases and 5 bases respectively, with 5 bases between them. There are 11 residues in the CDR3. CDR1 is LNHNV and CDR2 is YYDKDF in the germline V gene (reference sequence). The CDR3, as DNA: TGTGCCACCAGGAGCGATCAGCCCCAGCATTTT. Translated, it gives CATRSDQPQHF.

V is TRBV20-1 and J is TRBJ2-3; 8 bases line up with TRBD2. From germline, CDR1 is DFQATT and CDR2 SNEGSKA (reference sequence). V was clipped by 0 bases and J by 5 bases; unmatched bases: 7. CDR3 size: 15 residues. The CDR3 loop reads CSARDFRTSLDTQYF. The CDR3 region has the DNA TGCAGTGCTAGAGATTTCAGGACTAGCCTAGATACGCAGTATTTT.

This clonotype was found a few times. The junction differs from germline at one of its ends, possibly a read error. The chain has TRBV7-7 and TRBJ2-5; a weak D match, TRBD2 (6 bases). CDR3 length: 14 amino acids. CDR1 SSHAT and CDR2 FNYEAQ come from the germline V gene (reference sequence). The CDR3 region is CASSKVGTQETQYF. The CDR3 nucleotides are TGTGCTAGCAGCAAAGTGGGGACTCAAGAGACCCAGTACTTC. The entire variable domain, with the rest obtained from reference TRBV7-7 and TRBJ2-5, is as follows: GAGVSQSPRYKVTKRGQDVTLRCDPISSHATLYWYQQALGQGPEFLTYFNYEAQPDKSGLPSDRFSAERPEGSISTLTIQRTEQRDSAMYRCASSKVGTQETQYFGPGTRLLVL.

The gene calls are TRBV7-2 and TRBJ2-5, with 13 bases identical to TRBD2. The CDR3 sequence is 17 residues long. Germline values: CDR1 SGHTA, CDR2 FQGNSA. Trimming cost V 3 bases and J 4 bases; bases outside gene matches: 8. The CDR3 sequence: CASSFGGLAGAGETQYF. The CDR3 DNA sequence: TGTGCCAGCAGCTTCGGAGGACTAGCGGGAGCCGGAGAGACCCAGTACTTC.

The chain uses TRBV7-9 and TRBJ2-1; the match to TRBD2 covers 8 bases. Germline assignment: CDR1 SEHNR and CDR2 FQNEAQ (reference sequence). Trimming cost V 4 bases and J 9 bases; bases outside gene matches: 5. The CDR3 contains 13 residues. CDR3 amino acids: CASSSIAGSEQFF. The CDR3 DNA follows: TGTGCCAGCAGCTCCATAGCGGGAAGTGAGCAGTTCTTC. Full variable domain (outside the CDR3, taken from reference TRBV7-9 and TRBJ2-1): DTGVSQNPRHKITKRGQNVTFRCDPISEHNRLYWYRQTLGQGPEFLTYFQNEAQLEKSRLLSDRFSAERPKGSFSTLEIQRTEQGDSAMYLCASSSIAGSEQFFGPGTRLTVL.

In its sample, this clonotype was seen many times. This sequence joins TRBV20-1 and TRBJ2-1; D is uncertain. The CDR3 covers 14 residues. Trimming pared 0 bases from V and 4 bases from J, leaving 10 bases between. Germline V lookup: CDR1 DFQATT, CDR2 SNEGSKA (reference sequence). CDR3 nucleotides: TGCAGTGCTAGAGATCGACTGGAATACAATGAGCAGTTCTTC. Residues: CSARDRLEYNEQFF.

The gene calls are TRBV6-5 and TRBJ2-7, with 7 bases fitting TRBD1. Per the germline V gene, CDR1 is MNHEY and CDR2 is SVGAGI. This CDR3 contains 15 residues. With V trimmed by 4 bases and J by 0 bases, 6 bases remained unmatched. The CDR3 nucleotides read TGTGCCAGCAGTTTGTACAGGGGTTCCTCCTACGAGCAGTACTTC. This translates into CASSLYRGSSYEQYF.

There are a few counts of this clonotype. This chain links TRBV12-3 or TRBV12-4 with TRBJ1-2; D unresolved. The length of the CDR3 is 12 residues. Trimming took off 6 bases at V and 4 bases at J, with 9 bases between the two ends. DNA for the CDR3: TGTGCCAGCAGGACCCGGGCCTATGGCTACACCTTC. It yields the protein CASRTRAYGYTF.

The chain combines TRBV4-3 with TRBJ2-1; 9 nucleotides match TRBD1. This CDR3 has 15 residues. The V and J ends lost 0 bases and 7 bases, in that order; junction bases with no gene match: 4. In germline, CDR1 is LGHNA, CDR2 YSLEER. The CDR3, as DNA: TGCGCCAGCAGCCAAGAGGGACAGGGAGCAAATGAGCAGTTCTTC. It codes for CASSQEGQGANEQFF.

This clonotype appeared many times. Here the CDR3 reads CASSPLSGIDQPQHF. The DNA of the CDR3 is TGTGCCAGCAGTCCCCTATCAGGGATCGATCAGCCCCAGCATTTT. The rearrangement uses TRBV28 and TRBJ1-5; maybe TRBD1 (5 bases). Germline V CDR1 and CDR2: MDHEN, SYDVKM. Trimming shortened V by 5 bases and J by 5 bases, and 16 bases separated the two germline ends. CDR3 size: 15 residues.

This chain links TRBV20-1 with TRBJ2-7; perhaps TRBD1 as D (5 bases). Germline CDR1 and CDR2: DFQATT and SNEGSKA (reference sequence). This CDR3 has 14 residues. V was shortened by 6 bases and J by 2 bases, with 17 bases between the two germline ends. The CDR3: CSAKGSHGAYEQYF. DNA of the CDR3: TGCAGTGCGAAGGGGTCCCACGGAGCCTACGAGCAGTACTTC.

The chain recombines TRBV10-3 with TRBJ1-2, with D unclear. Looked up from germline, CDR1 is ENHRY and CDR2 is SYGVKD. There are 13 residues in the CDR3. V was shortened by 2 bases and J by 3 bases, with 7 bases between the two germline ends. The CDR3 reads CAISEKGDYGYTF. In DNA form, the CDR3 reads TGTGCCATCAGTGAGAAGGGTGACTATGGCTACACCTTC.

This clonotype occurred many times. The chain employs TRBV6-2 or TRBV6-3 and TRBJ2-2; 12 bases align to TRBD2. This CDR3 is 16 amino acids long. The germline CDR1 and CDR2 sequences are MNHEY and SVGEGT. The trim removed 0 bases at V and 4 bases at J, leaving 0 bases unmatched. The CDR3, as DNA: TGTGCCAGCAGTTACTCGGGACTAGCGGGCACCGGGGAGCTGTTTTTT. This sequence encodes CASSYSGLAGTGELFF.

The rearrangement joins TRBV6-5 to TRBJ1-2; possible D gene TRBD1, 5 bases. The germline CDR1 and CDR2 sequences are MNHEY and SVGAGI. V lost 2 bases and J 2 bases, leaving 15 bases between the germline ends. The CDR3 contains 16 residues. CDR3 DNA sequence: TGTGCCAGCAGTTACCTTGGGGCCGGACGGAACTATGGCTACACCTTC. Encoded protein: CASSYLGAGRNYGYTF.

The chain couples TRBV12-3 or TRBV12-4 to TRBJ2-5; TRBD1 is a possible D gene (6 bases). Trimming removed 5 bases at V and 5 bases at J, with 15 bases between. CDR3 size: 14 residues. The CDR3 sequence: CASSPRNRAETQYF. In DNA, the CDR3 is TGTGCCAGCAGTCCCCGGAACAGGGCGGAGACCCAGTACTTC.

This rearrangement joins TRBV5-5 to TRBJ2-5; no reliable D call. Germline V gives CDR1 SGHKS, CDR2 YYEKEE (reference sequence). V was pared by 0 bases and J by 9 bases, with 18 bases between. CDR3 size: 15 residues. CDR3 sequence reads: CASSLEHGTFAPQYF. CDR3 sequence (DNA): TGTGCCAGCAGCTTGGAACACGGTACCTTTGCTCCCCAGTACTTC.

The CDR3 DNA sequence: TGTGCCAGCAGTCCCAGACAGGGGCTGGGCGAGCAGTACTTC. Translation: CASSPRQGLGEQYF. The chain combines TRBV12-3 or TRBV12-4 with TRBJ2-7, with 8 bases that match TRBD1. V dropped 5 bases and J dropped 6; count of bases not matched to a gene: 9. CDR3 size: 14 residues.